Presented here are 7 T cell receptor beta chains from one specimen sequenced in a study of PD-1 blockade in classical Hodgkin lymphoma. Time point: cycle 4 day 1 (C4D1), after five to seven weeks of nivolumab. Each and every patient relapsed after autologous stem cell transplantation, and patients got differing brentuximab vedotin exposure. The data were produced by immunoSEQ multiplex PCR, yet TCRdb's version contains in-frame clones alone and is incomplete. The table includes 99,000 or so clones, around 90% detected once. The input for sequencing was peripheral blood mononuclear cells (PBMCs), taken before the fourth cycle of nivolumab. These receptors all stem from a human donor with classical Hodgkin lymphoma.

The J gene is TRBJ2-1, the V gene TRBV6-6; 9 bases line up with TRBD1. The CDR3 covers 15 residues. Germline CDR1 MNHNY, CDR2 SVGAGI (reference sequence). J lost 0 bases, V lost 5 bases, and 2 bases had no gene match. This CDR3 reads CASSMGQGSYNEQFF. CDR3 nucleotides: TGTGCCAGCAGTATGGGACAGGGCTCCTACAATGAGCAGTTCTTC.

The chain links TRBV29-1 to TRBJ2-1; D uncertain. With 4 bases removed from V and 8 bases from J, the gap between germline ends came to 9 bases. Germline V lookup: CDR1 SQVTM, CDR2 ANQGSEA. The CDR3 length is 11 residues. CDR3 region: CSVASLDEQFF. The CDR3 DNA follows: TGCAGCGTTGCCTCGTTGGATGAGCAGTTCTTC.

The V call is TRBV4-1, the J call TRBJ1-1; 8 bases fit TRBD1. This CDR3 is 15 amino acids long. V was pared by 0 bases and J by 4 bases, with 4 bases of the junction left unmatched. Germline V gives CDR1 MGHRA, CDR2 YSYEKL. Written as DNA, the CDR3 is TGCGCCAGCAGCCAAGAGCAGGGGGCTGGCACTGAAGCTTTCTTT. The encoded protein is CASSQEQGAGTEAFF.

CDR3 nucleotides: TGTGCCAGTACGACAGGCCAAAGCTCTGGAAACACCATATATTTT. It codes for CASTTGQSSGNTIYF. V and J are TRBV6-1 and TRBJ1-3; a weak D match, TRBD1 (6 bases). There are 15 residues in the CDR3. Trimming removed 9 bases from V and 0 bases from J, with 15 bases in between. CDR1 and CDR2 (germline): MNHNS, SASEGT.

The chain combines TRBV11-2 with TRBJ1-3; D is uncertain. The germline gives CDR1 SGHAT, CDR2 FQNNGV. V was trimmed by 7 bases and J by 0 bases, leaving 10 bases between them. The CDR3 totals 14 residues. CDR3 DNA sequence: TGTGCCAGCAAGCAGGACTACTCTGGAAACACCATATATTTT. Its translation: CASKQDYSGNTIYF.

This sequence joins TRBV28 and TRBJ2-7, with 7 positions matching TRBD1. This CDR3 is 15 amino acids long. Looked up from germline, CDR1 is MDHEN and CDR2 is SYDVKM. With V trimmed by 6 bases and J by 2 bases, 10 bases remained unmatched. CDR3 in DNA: TGTGCCAGCAGACGACCGGGACAGAACGCCTACGAGCAGTACTTC. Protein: CASRRPGQNAYEQYF.

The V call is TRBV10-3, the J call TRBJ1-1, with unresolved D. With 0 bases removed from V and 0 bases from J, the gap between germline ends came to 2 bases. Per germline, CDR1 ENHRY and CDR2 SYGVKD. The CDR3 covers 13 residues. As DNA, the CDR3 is TGTGCCATCAGTGAGTCGGTGAACACTGAAGCTTTCTTT. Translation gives CAISESVNTEAFF.